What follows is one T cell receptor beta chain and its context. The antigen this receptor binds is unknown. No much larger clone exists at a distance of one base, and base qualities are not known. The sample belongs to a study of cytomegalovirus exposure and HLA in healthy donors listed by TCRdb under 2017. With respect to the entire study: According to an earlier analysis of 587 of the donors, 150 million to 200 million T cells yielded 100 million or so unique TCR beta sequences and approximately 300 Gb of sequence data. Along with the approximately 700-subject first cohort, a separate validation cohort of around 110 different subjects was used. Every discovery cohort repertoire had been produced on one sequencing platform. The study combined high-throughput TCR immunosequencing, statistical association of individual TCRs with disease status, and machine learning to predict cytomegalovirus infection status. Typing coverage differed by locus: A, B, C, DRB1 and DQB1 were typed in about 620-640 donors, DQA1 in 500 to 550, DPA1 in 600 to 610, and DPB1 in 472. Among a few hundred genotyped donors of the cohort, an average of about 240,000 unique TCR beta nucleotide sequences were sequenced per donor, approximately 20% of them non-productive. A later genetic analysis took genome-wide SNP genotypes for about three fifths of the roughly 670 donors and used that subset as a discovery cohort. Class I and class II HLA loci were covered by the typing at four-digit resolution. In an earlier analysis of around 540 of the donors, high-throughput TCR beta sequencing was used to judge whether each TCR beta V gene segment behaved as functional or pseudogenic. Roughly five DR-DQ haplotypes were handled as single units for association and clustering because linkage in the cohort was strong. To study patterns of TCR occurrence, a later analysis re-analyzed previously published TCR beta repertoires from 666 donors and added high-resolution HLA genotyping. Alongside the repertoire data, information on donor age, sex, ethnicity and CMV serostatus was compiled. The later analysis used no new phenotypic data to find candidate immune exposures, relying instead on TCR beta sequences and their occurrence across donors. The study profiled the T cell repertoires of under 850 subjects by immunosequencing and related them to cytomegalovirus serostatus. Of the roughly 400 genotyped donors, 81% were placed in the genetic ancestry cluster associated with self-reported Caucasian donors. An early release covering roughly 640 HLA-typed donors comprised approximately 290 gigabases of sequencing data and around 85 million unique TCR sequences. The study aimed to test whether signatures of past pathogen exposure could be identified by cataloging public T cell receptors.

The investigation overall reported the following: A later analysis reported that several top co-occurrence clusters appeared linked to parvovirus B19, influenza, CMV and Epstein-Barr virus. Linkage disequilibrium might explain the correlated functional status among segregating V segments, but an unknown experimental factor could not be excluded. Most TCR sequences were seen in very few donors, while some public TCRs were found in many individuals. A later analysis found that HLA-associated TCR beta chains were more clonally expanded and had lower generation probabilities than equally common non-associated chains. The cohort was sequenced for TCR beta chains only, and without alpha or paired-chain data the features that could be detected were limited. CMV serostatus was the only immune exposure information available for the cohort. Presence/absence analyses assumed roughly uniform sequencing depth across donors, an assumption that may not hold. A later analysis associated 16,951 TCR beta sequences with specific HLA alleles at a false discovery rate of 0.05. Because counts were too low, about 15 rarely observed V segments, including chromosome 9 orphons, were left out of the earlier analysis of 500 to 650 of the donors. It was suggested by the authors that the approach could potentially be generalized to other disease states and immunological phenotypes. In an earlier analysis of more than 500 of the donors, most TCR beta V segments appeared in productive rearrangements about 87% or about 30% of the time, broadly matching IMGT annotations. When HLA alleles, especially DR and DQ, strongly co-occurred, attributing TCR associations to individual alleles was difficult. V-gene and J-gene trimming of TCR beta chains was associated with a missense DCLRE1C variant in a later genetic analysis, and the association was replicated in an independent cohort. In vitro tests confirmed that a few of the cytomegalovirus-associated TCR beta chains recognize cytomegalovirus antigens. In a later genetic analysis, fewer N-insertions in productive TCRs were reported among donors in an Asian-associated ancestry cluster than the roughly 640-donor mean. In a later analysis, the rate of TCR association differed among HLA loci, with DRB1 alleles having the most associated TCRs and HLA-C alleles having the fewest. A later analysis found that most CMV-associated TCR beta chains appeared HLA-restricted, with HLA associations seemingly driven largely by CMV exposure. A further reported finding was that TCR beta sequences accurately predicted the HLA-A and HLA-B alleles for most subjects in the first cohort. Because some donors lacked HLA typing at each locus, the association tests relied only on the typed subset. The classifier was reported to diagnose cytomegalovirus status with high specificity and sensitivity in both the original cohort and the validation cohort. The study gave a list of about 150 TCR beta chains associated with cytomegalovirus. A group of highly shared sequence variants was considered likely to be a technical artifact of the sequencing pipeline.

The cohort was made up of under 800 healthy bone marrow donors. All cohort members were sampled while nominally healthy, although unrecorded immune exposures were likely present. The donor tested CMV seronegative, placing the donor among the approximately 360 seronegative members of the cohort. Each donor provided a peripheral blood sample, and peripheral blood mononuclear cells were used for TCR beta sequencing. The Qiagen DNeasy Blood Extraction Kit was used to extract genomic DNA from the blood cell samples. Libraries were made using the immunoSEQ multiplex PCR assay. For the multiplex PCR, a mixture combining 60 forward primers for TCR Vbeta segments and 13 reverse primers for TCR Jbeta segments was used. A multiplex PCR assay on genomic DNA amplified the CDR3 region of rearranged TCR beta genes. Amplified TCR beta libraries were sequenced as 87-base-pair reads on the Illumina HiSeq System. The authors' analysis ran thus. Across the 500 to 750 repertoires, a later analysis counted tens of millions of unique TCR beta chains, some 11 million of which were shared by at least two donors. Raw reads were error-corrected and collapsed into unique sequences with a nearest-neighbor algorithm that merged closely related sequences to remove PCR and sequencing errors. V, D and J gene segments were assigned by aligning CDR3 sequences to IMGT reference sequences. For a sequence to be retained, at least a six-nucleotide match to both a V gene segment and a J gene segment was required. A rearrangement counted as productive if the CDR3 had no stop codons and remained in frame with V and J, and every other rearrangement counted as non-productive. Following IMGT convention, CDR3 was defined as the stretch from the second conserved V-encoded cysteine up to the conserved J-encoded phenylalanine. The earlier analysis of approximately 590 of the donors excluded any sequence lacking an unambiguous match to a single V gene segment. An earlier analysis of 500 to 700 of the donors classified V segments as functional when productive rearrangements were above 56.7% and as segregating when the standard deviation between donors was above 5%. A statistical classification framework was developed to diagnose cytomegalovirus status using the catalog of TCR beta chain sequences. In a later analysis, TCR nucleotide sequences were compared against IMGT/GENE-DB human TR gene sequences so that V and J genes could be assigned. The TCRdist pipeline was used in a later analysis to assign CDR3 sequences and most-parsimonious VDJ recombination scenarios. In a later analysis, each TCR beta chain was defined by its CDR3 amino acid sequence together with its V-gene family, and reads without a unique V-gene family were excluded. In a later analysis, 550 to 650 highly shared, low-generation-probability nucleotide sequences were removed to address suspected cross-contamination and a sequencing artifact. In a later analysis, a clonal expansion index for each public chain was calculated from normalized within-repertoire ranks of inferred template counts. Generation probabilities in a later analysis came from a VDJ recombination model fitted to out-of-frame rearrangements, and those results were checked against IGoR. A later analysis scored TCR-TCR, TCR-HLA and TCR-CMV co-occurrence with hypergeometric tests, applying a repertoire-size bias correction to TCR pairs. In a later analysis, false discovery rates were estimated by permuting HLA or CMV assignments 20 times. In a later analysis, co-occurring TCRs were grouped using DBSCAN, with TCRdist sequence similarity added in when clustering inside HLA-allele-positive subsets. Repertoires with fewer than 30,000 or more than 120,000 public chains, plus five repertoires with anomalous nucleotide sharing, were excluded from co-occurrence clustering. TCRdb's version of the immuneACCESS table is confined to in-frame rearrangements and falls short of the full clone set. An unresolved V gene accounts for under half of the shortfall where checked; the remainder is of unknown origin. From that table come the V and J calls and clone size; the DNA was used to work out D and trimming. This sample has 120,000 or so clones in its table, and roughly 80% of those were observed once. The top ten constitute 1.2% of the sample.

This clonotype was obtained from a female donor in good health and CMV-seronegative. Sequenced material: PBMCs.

The CDR3 protein is CASSDQGARTEAFF. In nucleotides, the sequence is TGTGCCAGCAGTGATCAGGGGGCGAGAACTGAAGCTTTCTTT. The sequence is built from TRBV6-1 and TRBJ1-1, with 8 junctional bases fitting TRBD1. There are 14 amino acids in the CDR3, from cysteine to phenylalanine inclusive. The entry retains the CDR3 DNA only, 42 bases that are in frame from base 1. Ends trimmed: V by 3 bases, J by 5 bases; bases unmatched to a gene: 5. From the germline V gene, CDR1 is MNHNS and CDR2 is SASEGT.